Below, one T cell receptor beta chain is given with its context. The sample comes from a study of control samples from healthy donors and cancer patients. TCRdb keeps only in-frame clones here, not all; method: immunoSEQ multiplex PCR. The table lists 100,000 to 150,000 clones, around 86% of them singletons. Sequences were obtained from blood. The TCR comes from a man aged 35 to 55 in good health.

The CDR3 DNA reads TGTGCAAGTCTCAGTTCCCTAACGCCACCCCTCCACTTT. This encodes CASLSSLTPPLHF. This rearrangement joins TRBV12-2 to TRBJ1-6. TRBV12-2 is flagged as a pseudogene. This CDR3 has 13 amino acids.